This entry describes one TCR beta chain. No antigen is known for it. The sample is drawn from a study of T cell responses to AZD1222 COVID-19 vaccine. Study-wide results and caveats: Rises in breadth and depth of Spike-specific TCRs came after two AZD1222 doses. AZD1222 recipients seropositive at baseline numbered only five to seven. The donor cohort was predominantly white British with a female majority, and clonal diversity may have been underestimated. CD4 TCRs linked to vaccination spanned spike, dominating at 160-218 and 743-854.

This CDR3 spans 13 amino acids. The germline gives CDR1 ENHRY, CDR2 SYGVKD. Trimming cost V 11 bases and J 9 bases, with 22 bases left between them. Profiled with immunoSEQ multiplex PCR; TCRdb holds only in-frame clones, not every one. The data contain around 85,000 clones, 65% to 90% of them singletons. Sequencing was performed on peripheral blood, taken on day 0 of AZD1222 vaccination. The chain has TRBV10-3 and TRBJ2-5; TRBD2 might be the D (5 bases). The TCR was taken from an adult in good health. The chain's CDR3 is CALRRDPEAAQYF. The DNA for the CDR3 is TGTGCCCTAAGGAGAGACCCCGAAGCGGCCCAGTACTTC.